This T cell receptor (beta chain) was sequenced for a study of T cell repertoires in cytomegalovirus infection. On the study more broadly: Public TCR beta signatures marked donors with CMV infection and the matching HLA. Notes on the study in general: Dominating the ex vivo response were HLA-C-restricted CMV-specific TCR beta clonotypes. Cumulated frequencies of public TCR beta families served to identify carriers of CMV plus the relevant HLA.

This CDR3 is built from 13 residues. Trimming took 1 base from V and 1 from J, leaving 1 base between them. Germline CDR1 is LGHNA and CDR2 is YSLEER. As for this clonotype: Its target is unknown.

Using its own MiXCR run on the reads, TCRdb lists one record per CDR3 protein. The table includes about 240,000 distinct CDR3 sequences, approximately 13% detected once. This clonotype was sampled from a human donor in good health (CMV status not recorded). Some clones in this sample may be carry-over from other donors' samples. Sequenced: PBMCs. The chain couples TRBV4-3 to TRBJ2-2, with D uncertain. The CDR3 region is CASSQGNTGELFF. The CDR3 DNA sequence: TGCGCCAGCAGCCAAGGGAACACCGGGGAGCTGTTTTTT.